This T cell receptor beta chain derives from a study of CD8+CD57+ T cells in acquired aplastic anemia. Across the study: DNA per sorted CD4+ or CD8+ sample ranged about 0.2 to 30 ug, averaging roughly 3.2 ug. Findings and caveats of the study: It was found that fewer than 35 CD8+ CDR3 sequences were shared between patients and controls. Significant differences in CD8+ Simpson's diversity were not observed between patients and controls.

Only a few counts were recorded for this clonotype. As yet, its antigen is unknown. It was genomic DNA that served as the template for profiling TCR beta VDJ and CDR3. TCRdb analysed the reads with MiXCR anew, one entry per CDR3 protein. The table includes 150,000 to 200,000 distinct CDR3 sequences, 40% to 50% detected once. Germline V gene data show CDR1 as KGHDR and CDR2 as SFDVKD. V was trimmed by 10 bases and J by 4 bases, leaving 13 bases between them. The CDR3 has 13 residues. Before being chosen for sequencing, patients had shown CD8+CD57+ cell expansion by flow cytometry. The V and J genes are TRBV24-1 and TRBJ1-3, with D maybe TRBD1 (5 bases). Sequencing was done on a sample of sorted CD4+, CD8+, or CD8+CD57+ T cells (not recorded which) from PBMCs. This sequence originates from a human donor with aplastic anemia. The CDR3 protein is CATPGTGGNTIYF. CDR3 bases: TGTGCCACTCCGGGGACCGGAGGAAACACCATATATTTT.